Each of the 29 T cell receptor beta chains below was sequenced from the same sample in a study of T-cell memory formation after mild COVID-19. TCRdb itself ran the 5' RACE reads through MiXCR, one entry per CDR3 protein. The sample lists 25,000 or so distinct CDR3 sequences, 7.4% occurring once. Sample: PBMCs or a T cell subset sorted from them (not recorded which). All receptors derive from an adult woman who had mild COVID-19 (a few samples of this study predate the infection). Cell type and time point are not known.

This clonotype was counted at least ten times. This chain links TRBV2 with TRBJ2-7, with 13 bases aligning to TRBD2. The V and J ends lost 6 bases and 3 bases, in that order; junction bases with no gene match: 2. Germline CDR1 reads SNHLY; CDR2 reads FYNNEI. The CDR3 extends over 14 amino acids. The CDR3: CASRGLAGRYEQYF. In DNA, the CDR3 is TGTGCCAGCAGGGGACTAGCGGGACGCTACGAGCAGTACTTC.

Many counts were recorded for this clonotype. The CDR3 here is CASSTRSTEAFF. The CDR3 bases are TGTGCCAGCAGTACGAGGAGCACTGAAGCTTTCTTT. V and J are TRBV12-3 or TRBV12-4 and TRBJ1-1; no clear D. The CDR3 spans 12 residues. V lost 5 bases to trimming and J lost 4 bases, with 8 bases between them.

This clonotype was counted ten times or more. This chain joins TRBV7-6 and TRBJ2-2; TRBD2 matches 11 bases. The V gene's germline CDR1 is SGHVS and CDR2 FNYEAQ. This CDR3 spans 16 amino acids. Trimming removed 7 bases from V and 5 bases from J; junction bases left unmatched: 9. The CDR3 here is CASTVAGGFGTGELFF. The CDR3 bases are TGTGCCAGCACGGTAGCGGGAGGGTTCGGGACCGGGGAGCTGTTTTTT. Complete variable domain (other parts from reference TRBV7-6 and TRBJ2-2): GAGVSQSPRYKVTKRGQDVALRCDPISGHVSLYWYRQALGQGPEFLTYFNYEAQQDKSGLPNDRFSAERPEGSISTLTIQRTEQRDSAMYRCASTVAGGFGTGELFFGEGSRLTVL.

This clonotype was found many times. V usage is TRBV15 and J usage is TRBJ2-1, with D unresolved. Germline CDR1 and CDR2: LNHNV and YYDKDF (reference sequence). The CDR3 spans 16 residues. V lost 2 bases, J lost 6 bases, and 17 bases lay in between. The CDR3 loop reads CATSRNSLLGRNEQFF. The CDR3 nucleotides are TGTGCCACCAGCAGAAACTCCCTACTGGGCCGCAATGAGCAGTTCTTC.

This clonotype appeared many times. The chain joins TRBV7-6 to TRBJ2-3; 11 nucleotides line up with TRBD2. Trimming cost V 4 bases and J 2 bases; bases outside gene matches: 8. CDR1 and CDR2 from the germline V gene are SGHVS and FNYEAQ. The CDR3 is made up of 17 amino acids. The CDR3 spells CASSSRLAGQNTDTQYF. Written as DNA, the CDR3 is TGTGCCAGCAGCTCCAGACTAGCGGGGCAGAACACAGATACGCAGTATTTT.

This rearrangement joins TRBV12-3 or TRBV12-4 to TRBJ1-4; D is undetermined. The CDR3 length is 13 residues. Trimming left V 5 bases short and J 7 bases short, with 11 bases between. The CDR3 sequence: CASSLDSREKLFF. Written as DNA, the CDR3 is TGTGCCAGCAGTCTAGATAGCCGTGAAAAACTGTTTTTT.

This clonotype has at least ten counts. The rearrangement links TRBV20-1 to TRBJ1-6, with D perhaps matching TRBD1 (5 bases). V gave up 1 base and J gave up 7 bases, with 17 bases separating them. The germline gives CDR1 DFQATT, CDR2 SNEGSKA (reference sequence). The CDR3 runs 16 residues. CDR3 coding DNA: TGCAGTGCTAGAGGGCCTTTGGAGACAGACAATTCACCCCTCCACTTT. Translating gives CSARGPLETDNSPLHF.

The V gene is TRBV12-3 or TRBV12-4, the J gene TRBJ2-1; D is unclear. The germline V and J ends were trimmed by 0 bases and 7 bases, with 13 bases remaining between them. This CDR3 contains 15 residues. The CDR3 region is CASSLAALGSNEQFF. The DNA for the CDR3 is TGTGCCAGCAGTTTAGCGGCCCTGGGGTCTAATGAGCAGTTCTTC.

Many counts were recorded for this clonotype. CDR3 nucleotide sequence: TGTGCCATCAGGCCTCTGGATGTAGCGGGGGGCACAGATACGCAGTATTTT. Translation gives CAIRPLDVAGGTDTQYF. The rearrangement links TRBV10-3 to TRBJ2-3, with TRBD2 identical over 9 bases. This CDR3 region has 17 residues. Unmatched junction bases numbered 11, after V lost 6 bases and J lost 1 base. The germline V gene encodes CDR1 ENHRY and CDR2 SYGVKD.

The chain is built from TRBV10-3 and TRBJ2-7; D is perhaps TRBD1 or TRBD2 (7 bases each). The germline gives CDR1 ENHRY, CDR2 SYGVKD. The length of the CDR3 is 14 residues. The V gene lost 8 bases and the J gene lost 5 bases, with 19 bases spanning the gap. CDR3 sequence (DNA): TGTGCCATCGGGTGGGAGGGGGCGAAAAACGAGCAGTACTTC. Protein product: CAIGWEGAKNEQYF.

In nucleotides, the CDR3 is TGTGCCAGCAGCTTGGCAGGGAACATTCAGTACTTC. Translation: CASSLAGNIQYF. This chain connects TRBV5-4 to TRBJ2-4, with D tentatively TRBD1 (5 bases). The CDR3 length is 12 residues. From germline, CDR1 is SGHNT and CDR2 YYREEE (reference sequence). Trimming left V 0 bases short and J 7 bases short, with 5 bases between.

This clonotype was found many times. The gene calls are TRBV24-1 and TRBJ2-1, with a tentative D call TRBD1 (5 bases). This CDR3 contains 13 residues. Germline CDR1 reads KGHDR; CDR2 reads SFDVKD. V gave up 5 bases and J gave up 9 bases, with 13 bases separating them. CDR3 bases: TGTGCCACCAGTGTGGCCAGGGCGCGTGAGCAGTTCTTC. Its translation: CATSVARAREQFF.

This clonotype was counted at least ten times. The chain couples TRBV13 to TRBJ2-5; D remains ambiguous. From germline, CDR1 is PRHDT and CDR2 FYEKMQ (reference sequence). The CDR3 consists of 12 residues. The V end lost 1 base, the J end lost 5 bases, and 5 bases lay between the germline ends. CDR3 in DNA: TGTGCCAGCAGCTTAGTTCGGGAGACCCAGTACTTC. Amino acids: CASSLVRETQYF.

This clonotype occurred many times. The chain couples TRBV18 to TRBJ1-1, with D uncertain. Germline loops: CDR1 KGHSH, CDR2 LQKENI. V dropped 3 bases and J dropped 0 bases, with 14 bases sitting between them. The CDR3 contains 16 residues. The CDR3 protein is CASSPPGRLLNTEAFF. CDR3 coding DNA: TGTGCCAGCTCACCTCCCGGTAGGCTTTTGAACACTGAAGCTTTCTTT.

This clonotype was seen at least ten times. The chain uses TRBV10-3 and TRBJ2-5; TRBD1 or TRBD2 may be the D gene (6 bases each). Looked up from germline, CDR1 is ENHRY and CDR2 is SYGVKD. The CDR3 is 19 amino acids. V gave up 10 bases and J gave up 1 base, with 31 bases separating them. The CDR3 sequence is CASQKRVMEGQTFQETQYF. As DNA, the CDR3 is TGTGCCAGCCAAAAGAGGGTGATGGAGGGACAAACGTTCCAAGAGACCCAGTACTTC.

This clonotype was detected many times. The chain uses TRBV9 and TRBJ2-5; 9 positions match TRBD2. This CDR3 has 14 amino acids. After removal of 1 base from V and 5 bases from J, the junction contained 3 bases not matched to a gene. Germline V CDR1 and CDR2: SGDLS, YYNGEE. The CDR3 region is CASSVSSGRETQYF. The CDR3 coding sequence is TGTGCCAGCAGCGTATCGAGCGGGAGGGAGACCCAGTACTTC.

There are many counts of this clonotype. V and J are TRBV30 and TRBJ2-1; 12 bases line up with TRBD1. This CDR3 has 14 residues. CDR1 is GTSNPN, CDR2 SVGIG, per germline (reference sequence). With 0 bases clipped from V and 8 bases from J, the junction kept 2 bases outside the gene matches. CDR3 in amino acids: CAWSVGQGADEQFF. The CDR3 DNA is TGTGCCTGGAGTGTGGGACAGGGGGCTGATGAGCAGTTCTTC.

This clonotype was seen ten or more times. The V call is TRBV6-5, the J call TRBJ2-2; tentative D call: TRBD1 (5 bases). The CDR3 sequence is 15 residues long. V lost 5 bases, J lost 5 bases, and 15 bases lay in between. Germline V CDR1 and CDR2: MNHEY, SVGAGI. In DNA form, the CDR3 reads TGTGCCAGCAGTCCTAACGGCCAGGGAACCGGGGAGCTGTTTTTT. Protein sequence: CASSPNGQGTGELFF.

This clonotype was detected many times. This chain links TRBV18 with TRBJ1-1; D gene uncertain. The CDR3 is 14 amino acids. V lost 5 bases to trimming and J lost 1 base, with 11 bases between them. CDR1 and CDR2 (germline): KGHSH, LQKENI. The CDR3 spells CASSFGGGNTEAFF. In nucleotides, the CDR3 is TGTGCCAGCTCATTCGGAGGAGGGAACACTGAAGCTTTCTTT.

This clonotype was found many times. The rearrangement uses TRBV4-1 and TRBJ1-5; D uncertain. The CDR3 length is 15 residues. V lost 4 bases, J lost 7 bases, and 17 bases lay in between. Germline CDR1 MGHRA, CDR2 YSYEKL. The CDR3 coding sequence is TGCGCCAGCAGCCCGAGGAGGGAGAGCGGACAGCCCCAGCATTTT. It encodes CASSPRRESGQPQHF.

This clonotype was counted ten times or more. This chain joins TRBV2 and TRBJ2-7; 7 bases agree with TRBD2. This CDR3 region has 14 residues. CDR1 and CDR2 from the germline V gene are SNHLY and FYNNEI. Unmatched junction bases numbered 4, after V lost 2 bases and J lost 3 bases. In DNA, the CDR3 is TGTGCCAGCAGTGAACGGCGCGGGAGCTACGAGCAGTACTTC. Protein product: CASSERRGSYEQYF.

This clonotype was seen repeatedly, ten times or more. The chain recombines TRBV5-1 with TRBJ1-2; 7 bases match TRBD1. The germline V gene has CDR1 SGHRS and CDR2 YFSETQ. The CDR3 contains 14 residues. V was clipped by 8 bases and J by 2 bases; unmatched bases: 9. The DNA for the CDR3 is TGCGCCAGTGCAGCACAGGGACAGAACTATGGCTACACCTTC. Translated: CASAAQGQNYGYTF.

CDR3 sequence: CAYSGTGVQPQHF. For the CDR3, the DNA is TGTGCCTACTCTGGGACAGGGGTTCAGCCCCAGCATTTT. The chain carries TRBV30 and TRBJ1-5; 10 bases are shared with TRBD1. V dropped 7 bases and J dropped 6; count of bases not matched to a gene: 6. CDR1 is GTSNPN and CDR2 is SVGIG in the germline V gene (reference sequence). The CDR3 is 13 residues long.

J is TRBJ1-1 and V is TRBV2; the D gene is possibly TRBD1 (5 bases). The CDR3 runs 13 residues. Deletions cut 6 bases from V and 4 bases from J, with 12 bases between. The germline V gene encodes CDR1 SNHLY and CDR2 FYNNEI. CDR3 residues: CASRLGVGTEAFF. The CDR3, as DNA: TGTGCCAGCAGACTGGGGGTAGGCACTGAAGCTTTCTTT.

This clonotype was counted many times. V usage is TRBV20-1 and J usage is TRBJ1-2; D uncertain. This CDR3 has 13 residues. Germline values: CDR1 DFQATT, CDR2 SNEGSKA (reference sequence). V gave up 2 bases and J gave up 7 bases, with 14 bases separating them. Here the CDR3 DNA reads TGCAGTGCTAGAATCAGGACTGGTGGTGGCTACACCTTC. This sequence encodes CSARIRTGGGYTF.

This clonotype was picked up many times. The chain's CDR3 is CASSHSGRAGNEQFF. The CDR3 DNA follows: TGTGCCAGCAGCCACAGCGGGAGGGCCGGGAATGAGCAGTTCTTC. This rearrangement joins TRBV7-9 to TRBJ2-1; 10 positions match TRBD2. The germline V gene has CDR1 SEHNR and CDR2 FQNEAQ (reference sequence). Trimming took 5 bases from V and 7 from J; bases not matched to a gene: 8. The CDR3 length is 15 residues.

This clonotype was recorded many times. The chain combines TRBV4-3 with TRBJ2-1; 8 nucleotides line up with TRBD1. Per the germline V gene, CDR1 is LGHNA and CDR2 is YSLEER. The CDR3 has 17 amino acids. The J segment lost 3 bases and the V segment lost 0 bases, leaving 7 bases of the junction unmatched. The CDR3 here is CASSQDAGQGNYNEQFF. CDR3 in DNA: TGCGCCAGCAGCCAAGATGCCGGACAGGGAAACTACAATGAGCAGTTCTTC.

In its sample, this clonotype was seen many times. The chain is built from TRBV20-1 and TRBJ2-5; maybe TRBD2 (5 bases). V gave up 0 bases and J gave up 1 base, with 12 bases separating them. The CDR3 has 15 residues. Germline V gene sequence: CDR1 DFQATT, CDR2 SNEGSKA (reference sequence). The CDR3 coding sequence is TGCAGTGCTAGAGATCATGCGGGCTCCCAAGAGACCCAGTACTTC. Its translation: CSARDHAGSQETQYF.

In its sample, this clonotype was seen many times. This chain links TRBV7-9 with TRBJ2-1; D is tentatively TRBD1 or TRBD2 (5 bases each). CDR1 and CDR2 from the germline V gene are SEHNR and FQNEAQ (reference sequence). Trimming cost V 4 bases and J 0 bases, with 19 bases left between them. The CDR3 covers 18 residues. The CDR3: CASSSHLGRASSYNEQFF. CDR3 nucleotides: TGTGCCAGCAGCTCCCACTTGGGACGAGCGAGCTCCTACAATGAGCAGTTCTTC.